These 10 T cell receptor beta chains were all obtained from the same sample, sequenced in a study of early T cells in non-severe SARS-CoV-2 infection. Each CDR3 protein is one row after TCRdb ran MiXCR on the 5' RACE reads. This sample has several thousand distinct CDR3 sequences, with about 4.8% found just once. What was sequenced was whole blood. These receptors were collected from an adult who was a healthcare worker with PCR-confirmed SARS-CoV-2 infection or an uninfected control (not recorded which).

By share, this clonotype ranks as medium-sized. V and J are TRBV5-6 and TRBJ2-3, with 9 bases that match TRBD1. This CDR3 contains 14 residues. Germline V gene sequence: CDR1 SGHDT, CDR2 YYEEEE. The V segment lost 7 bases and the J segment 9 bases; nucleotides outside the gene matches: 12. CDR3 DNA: TGTGCCAGCGTAAGACAGGGGGGTCTAGCGACGCAGTATTTT. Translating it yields CASVRQGGLATQYF. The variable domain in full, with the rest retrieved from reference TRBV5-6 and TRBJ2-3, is DAGVTQSPTHLIKTRGQQVTLRCSPKSGHDTVSWYQQALGQGPQFIFQYYEEEERQRGNFPDRFSGHQFPNYSSELNVNALLLGDSALYLCASVRQGGLATQYFGPGTRLTVL.

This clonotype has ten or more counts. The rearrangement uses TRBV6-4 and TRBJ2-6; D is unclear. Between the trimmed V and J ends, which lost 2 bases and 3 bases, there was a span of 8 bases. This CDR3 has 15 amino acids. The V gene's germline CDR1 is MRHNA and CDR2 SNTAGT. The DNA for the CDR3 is TGTGCCAGCAGTGACGGCGGCTTTGGGGCCAACGTCCTGACTTTC. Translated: CASSDGGFGANVLTF.

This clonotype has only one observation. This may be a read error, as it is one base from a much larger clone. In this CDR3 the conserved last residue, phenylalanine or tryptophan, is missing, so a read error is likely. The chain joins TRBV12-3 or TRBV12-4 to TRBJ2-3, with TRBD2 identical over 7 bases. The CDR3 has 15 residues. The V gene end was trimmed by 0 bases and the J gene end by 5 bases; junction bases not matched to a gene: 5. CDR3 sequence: CASSLAGGYGDTQYS. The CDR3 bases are TGTGCCAGCAGTTTAGCGGGAGGGTATGGAGATACGCAGTATTCT.

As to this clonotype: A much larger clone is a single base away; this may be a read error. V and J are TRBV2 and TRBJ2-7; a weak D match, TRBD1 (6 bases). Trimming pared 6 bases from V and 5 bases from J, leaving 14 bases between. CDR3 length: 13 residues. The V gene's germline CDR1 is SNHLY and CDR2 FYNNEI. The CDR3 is CASRGHRSNEQYF. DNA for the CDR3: TGTGCCAGCAGGGGACACCGTTCCAACGAGCAGTACTTC.

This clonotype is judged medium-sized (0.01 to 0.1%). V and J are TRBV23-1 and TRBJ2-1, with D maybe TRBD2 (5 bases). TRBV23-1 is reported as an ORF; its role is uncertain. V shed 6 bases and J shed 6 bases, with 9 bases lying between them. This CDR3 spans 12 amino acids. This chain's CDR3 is CASRSSCNEQFF. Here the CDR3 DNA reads TGCGCCAGCAGGTCTAGCTGCAATGAGCAGTTCTTC.

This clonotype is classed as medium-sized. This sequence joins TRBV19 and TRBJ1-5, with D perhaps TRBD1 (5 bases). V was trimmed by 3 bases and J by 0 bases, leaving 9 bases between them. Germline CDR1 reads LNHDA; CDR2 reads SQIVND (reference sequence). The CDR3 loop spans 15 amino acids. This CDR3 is CASSIWGVSNQPQHF. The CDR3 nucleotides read TGTGCCAGTAGTATCTGGGGGGTTAGCAATCAGCCCCAGCATTTT.

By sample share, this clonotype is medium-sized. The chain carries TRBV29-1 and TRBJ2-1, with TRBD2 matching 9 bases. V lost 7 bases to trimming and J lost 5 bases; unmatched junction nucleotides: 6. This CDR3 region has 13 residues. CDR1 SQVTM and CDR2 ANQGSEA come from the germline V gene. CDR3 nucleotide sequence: TGCAGCGCAGCGGGAGGTAGAAACAATGAGCAGTTCTTC. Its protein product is CSAAGGRNNEQFF.

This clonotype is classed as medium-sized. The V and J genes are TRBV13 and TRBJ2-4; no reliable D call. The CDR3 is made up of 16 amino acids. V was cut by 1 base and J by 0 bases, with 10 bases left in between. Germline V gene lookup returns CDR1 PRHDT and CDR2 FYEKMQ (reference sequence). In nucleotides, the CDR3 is TGTGCCAGCAGCTTAGTCGGCGACCTAGCCAAAAACATTCAGTACTTC. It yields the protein CASSLVGDLAKNIQYF.

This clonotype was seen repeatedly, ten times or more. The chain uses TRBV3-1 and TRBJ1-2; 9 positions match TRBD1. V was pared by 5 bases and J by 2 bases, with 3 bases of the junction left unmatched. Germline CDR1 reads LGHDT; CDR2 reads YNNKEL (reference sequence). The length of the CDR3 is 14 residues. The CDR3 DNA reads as TGTGCCAGCAGCACCGGGACAGGGAACTATGGCTACACCTTC. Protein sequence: CASSTGTGNYGYTF.

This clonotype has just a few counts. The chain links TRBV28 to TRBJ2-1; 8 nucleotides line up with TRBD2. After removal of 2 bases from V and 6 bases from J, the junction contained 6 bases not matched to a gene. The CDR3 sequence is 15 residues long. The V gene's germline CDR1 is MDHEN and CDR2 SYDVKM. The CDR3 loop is CASSLTSGGSNEQFF. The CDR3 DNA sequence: TGTGCCAGCAGTTTAACCAGCGGGGGAAGCAATGAGCAGTTCTTC.